These 2 T cell receptor beta chains were all obtained from the same sample, sequenced in a study of blood T cells in healthy people across ages. The use of a sample-barcoded 5' primer and a J-beta primer mix characterized a second PCR of 7 to 11 cycles. TCRdb passed the 5' RACE reads through MiXCR, listing each CDR3 protein once. The sample holds 650,000 to 800,000 distinct CDR3 sequences, under 45% seen once. Sequenced: blood. All receptors come from a man in his 60s in good health.

The chain uses TRBV18 and TRBJ2-7; 7 bases align to TRBD1. Germline V lookup: CDR1 KGHSH, CDR2 LQKENI. The CDR3 runs 17 residues. The V and J ends lost 4 bases and 2 bases, in that order; junction bases with no gene match: 14. CDR3 sequence (DNA): TGTGCCAGCTCACAAGGTACCGGGACAGCCGATACCTACGAGCAGTACTTC. This gives the protein CASSQGTGTADTYEQYF.

The rearrangement links TRBV6-6 to TRBJ1-2; D call uncertain. This CDR3 has 11 residues. The V gene lost 3 bases and the J gene lost 5 bases, with 4 bases spanning the gap. Germline CDR1 and CDR2: MNHNY and SVGAGI (reference sequence). CDR3 nucleotide sequence: TGTGCCAGCAGTTATGAATATGGCTACACCTTC. Translation: CASSYEYGYTF.